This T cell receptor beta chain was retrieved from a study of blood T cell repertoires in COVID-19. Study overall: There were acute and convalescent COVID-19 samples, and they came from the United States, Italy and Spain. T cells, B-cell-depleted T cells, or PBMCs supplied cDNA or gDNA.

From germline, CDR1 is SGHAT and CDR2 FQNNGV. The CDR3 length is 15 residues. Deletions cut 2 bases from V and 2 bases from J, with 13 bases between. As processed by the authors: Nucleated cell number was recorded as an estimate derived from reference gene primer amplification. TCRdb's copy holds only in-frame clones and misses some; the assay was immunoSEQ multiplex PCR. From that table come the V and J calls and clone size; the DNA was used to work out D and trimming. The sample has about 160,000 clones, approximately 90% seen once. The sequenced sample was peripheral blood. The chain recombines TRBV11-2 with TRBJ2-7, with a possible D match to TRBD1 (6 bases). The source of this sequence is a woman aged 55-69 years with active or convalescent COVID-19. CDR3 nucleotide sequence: TGTGCCAGCAGCTTAACGTGGGACACCACCTACGAGCAGTACTTC. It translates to CASSLTWDTTYEQYF. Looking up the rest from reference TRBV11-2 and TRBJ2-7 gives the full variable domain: EAGVAQSPRYKIIEKRQSVAFWCNPISGHATLYWYQQILGQGPKLLIQFQNNGVVDDSQLPKDRFSAERLKGVDSTLKIQPAKLEDSAVYLCASSLTWDTTYEQYFGPGTRLTVT.